A single sample is the source of the 17 T cell receptor beta chains below, sequenced in a study of cytomegalovirus exposure and HLA in healthy donors. Profiled with immunoSEQ multiplex PCR; TCRdb holds only in-frame clones, not every one. This sample carries 100,000 to 150,000 clones, 94% of them seen once, and the ten largest clones take over 1%. Material: PBMCs. The receptor set was obtained from a woman between 18 and 30 years old in good health and CMV-seronegative.

The chain couples TRBV28 to TRBJ1-2, with D uncertain. Germline CDR1 is MDHEN and CDR2 is SYDVKM. V gave up 5 bases and J gave up 8 bases, with 12 bases separating them. CDR3 length: 12 residues. This CDR3 reads CASSQYQAGYTF. The CDR3 DNA sequence: TGTGCCAGCAGTCAGTATCAGGCCGGCTACACCTTC.

This clone appeared a single time. J is TRBJ2-1 and V is TRBV11-2; 11 nucleotides match TRBD1. Germline V gives CDR1 SGHAT, CDR2 FQNNGV. The length of the CDR3 is 19 residues. The V and J ends lost 5 bases and 10 bases, in that order; junction bases with no gene match: 22. Here the CDR3 reads CASSVMGALRDRGVLEQFF. In nucleotides, the CDR3 is TGTGCCAGCAGCGTAATGGGGGCTCTTAGGGACAGGGGGGTGTTGGAGCAGTTCTTC. Combining the CDR3 with reference TRBV11-2 and TRBJ2-1 gives the whole variable domain EAGVAQSPRYKIIEKRQSVAFWCNPISGHATLYWYQQILGQGPKLLIQFQNNGVVDDSQLPKDRFSAERLKGVDSTLKIQPAKLEDSAVYLCASSVMGALRDRGVLEQFFGPGTRLTVL.

This sequence joins TRBV7-2 and TRBJ2-7, with 14 bases matching TRBD2. This CDR3 region has 18 residues. CDR1 and CDR2 from the germline V gene are SGHTA and FQGNSA. The trim removed 2 bases at V and 5 bases at J, leaving 11 bases unmatched. The CDR3 bases are TGTGCCAGCAGCTTAACGCCGGGACTAGCGGGAGTTTTTCACGAGCAGTACTTC. It yields the protein CASSLTPGLAGVFHEQYF.

The chain couples TRBV11-1 to TRBJ2-1, with D tentatively TRBD2 (6 bases). V was cut by 6 bases and J by 7 bases, with 19 bases left in between. This CDR3 comprises 15 residues. In germline, CDR1 is SGHAT, CDR2 FQDESV (reference sequence). For the CDR3, the DNA is TGTGCCAGCAGTTCTTCCCGGGGGAGGAAGAATGAGCAGTTCTTC. Protein: CASSSSRGRKNEQFF.

The chain has TRBV27 and TRBJ1-6, with TRBD1 identical over 7 bases. Unmatched junction bases numbered 5, after V lost 5 bases and J lost 10 bases. The CDR3 has 13 amino acids. Per germline, CDR1 MNHEY and CDR2 SMNVEV (reference sequence). The CDR3 protein is CASSPDRRSPLHF. As DNA, the CDR3 is TGTGCCAGCAGTCCGGACAGGCGGTCACCCCTCCACTTT.

This chain joins TRBV28 and TRBJ2-7, with D possibly matching TRBD1 (6 bases). Germline V gene sequence: CDR1 MDHEN, CDR2 SYDVKM. Trimming left V 5 bases short and J 2 bases short, with 19 bases between. CDR3 length: 16 residues. CDR3 bases: TGTGCCAGCAGTCCCCGACCAGGGGTTCCCACCTACGAGCAGTACTTC. Protein sequence: CASSPRPGVPTYEQYF.

V and J are TRBV7-8 and TRBJ2-7; 7 bases fit TRBD1. Germline assignment: CDR1 SGHVS and CDR2 FQNEAQ. J was trimmed by 5 bases and V by 7 bases; bases with no gene match: 14. CDR3 size: 15 residues. This CDR3 is CASTGRQGKGNEQYF. CDR3 DNA: TGTGCCAGCACCGGAAGACAGGGCAAGGGGAACGAGCAGTACTTC.

The rearrangement links TRBV5-1 to TRBJ1-2; D might be TRBD1 (5 bases). Deletions cut 4 bases from V and 7 bases from J, with 20 bases between. The germline gives CDR1 SGHRS, CDR2 YFSETQ. This CDR3 contains 15 residues. Here the CDR3 DNA reads TGCGCCAGCAGCGAATTGACAGCCGGGGGTCGTGGCTACACCTTC. Translating it yields CASSELTAGGRGYTF.

V usage is TRBV2 and J usage is TRBJ2-7; D remains ambiguous. The CDR3 contains 12 residues. Trimming pared 7 bases from V and 3 bases from J, leaving 10 bases between. Germline V gene lookup returns CDR1 SNHLY and CDR2 FYNNEI. The DNA of the CDR3 is TGTGCCAGCACAACTGAAAGCTACGAGCAGTACTTC. It is translated as CASTTESYEQYF.

DNA of the CDR3: TGTGCCAGCAGCCCGCCGGAGGGCACAGATACGCAGTATTTT. Residues: CASSPPEGTDTQYF. This chain joins TRBV5-6 and TRBJ2-3, with a weak D call TRBD2 (5 bases). The CDR3 length is 14 residues. The germline V gene encodes CDR1 SGHDT and CDR2 YYEEEE. V lost 4 bases and J 1 base, leaving 10 bases between the germline ends.

The chain couples TRBV19 to TRBJ2-5; TRBD1 matches at 11 bases. CDR3 length: 16 amino acids. Germline-derived CDR1 and CDR2 are LNHDA and SQIVND (reference sequence). V dropped 3 bases and J dropped 1; count of bases not matched to a gene: 4. The CDR3 protein is CASSIGGTGGQETQYF. CDR3 bases: TGTGCCAGTAGTATCGGGGGGACAGGGGGCCAAGAGACCCAGTACTTC.

The gene calls are TRBV19 and TRBJ1-4; D not resolved. CDR1 and CDR2 (germline): LNHDA, SQIVND (reference sequence). This CDR3 is built from 12 residues. Trimming stripped 3 bases from V and 11 bases from J, with 10 bases between. Written as DNA, the CDR3 is TGTGCCAGTAGTATTAGCCCGATCAAACTGTTTTTT. This encodes CASSISPIKLFF.

This chain links TRBV5-1 with TRBJ2-2; TRBD2 matches 13 bases. Trimming removed 7 bases from V and 4 bases from J; junction bases left unmatched: 10. The CDR3 consists of 17 residues. Per the germline V gene, CDR1 is SGHRS and CDR2 is YFSETQ. Written as DNA, the CDR3 is TGCGCCAGCTGCGGACTAGCGGGAGTTGGGTGCACCGGGGAGCTGTTTTTT. Translation: CASCGLAGVGCTGELFF. Full variable domain (remainder filled in from reference TRBV5-1 and TRBJ2-2): KAGVTQTPRYLIKTRGQQVTLSCSPISGHRSVSWYQQTPGQGLQFLFEYFSETQRNKGNFPGRFSGRQFSNSRSEMNVSTLELGDSALYLCASCGLAGVGCTGELFFGEGSRLTVL.

CDR3 sequence: CAIGQGVGQPQHF. The CDR3 DNA reads as TGTGCCATCGGACAGGGGGTAGGTCAGCCCCAGCATTTT. The chain is built from TRBV6-5 and TRBJ1-5, with TRBD1 matching 10 bases. Germline V CDR1 and CDR2: MNHEY, SVGAGI. The CDR3 sequence is 13 residues long. V trimming: 10 bases; J trimming: 6 bases; junction bases outside the gene matches: 6.

V is TRBV30 and J is TRBJ1-5, with D tentatively TRBD1 (6 bases). V shed 2 bases and J shed 8 bases, with 13 bases lying between them. Germline lookup yields CDR1 GTSNPN and CDR2 SVGIG (reference sequence). CDR3 length: 13 residues. CDR3 loop: CAWSYRERKPQHF. CDR3 nucleotides: TGTGCCTGGAGTTACAGGGAAAGGAAGCCCCAGCATTTT.

The chain uses TRBV19 and TRBJ1-2, with 9 bases identical to TRBD1. The CDR3 has 17 amino acids. CDR1 is LNHDA and CDR2 is SQIVND in the germline V gene (reference sequence). V lost 6 bases, J lost 7 bases, and 18 bases stayed unmatched. DNA for the CDR3: TGTGCCAGTAGGGCATATACGGGGGACAGGGACCCGACTGGCTACACCTTC. Residues: CASRAYTGDRDPTGYTF. Full variable domain (missing parts from reference TRBV19 and TRBJ1-2): DGGITQSPKYLFRKEGQNVTLSCEQNLNHDAMYWYRQDPGQGLRLIYYSQIVNDFQKGDIAEGYSVSREKKESFPLTVTSAQKNPTAFYLCASRAYTGDRDPTGYTFGSGTRLTVV.

The chain is built from TRBV5-1 and TRBJ1-2; no firm D call. The germline V gene has CDR1 SGHRS and CDR2 YFSETQ. The germline V and J ends were trimmed by 0 bases and 8 bases, with 17 bases remaining between them. The CDR3 has 15 amino acids. CDR3 region: CASSLAVPPLGGYTF. CDR3 nucleotides: TGCGCCAGCAGCTTGGCCGTGCCCCCTTTGGGCGGCTACACCTTC.